Below, 8 T cell receptor beta chains from the same sample are listed, as sequenced in a study of blood T cell repertoires in COVID-19. The protocol was immunoSEQ multiplex PCR, while the TCRdb copy is restricted to in-frame clones and leaves out a portion. The sample yields about 41,000 clones, about four fifths seen once. The sample comprised peripheral blood. These receptors were obtained from a woman of 80 years or more with acute or convalescent COVID-19.

This chain connects TRBV6-1 to TRBJ1-6; possible D gene TRBD1, 5 bases. The CDR3 totals 17 residues. Germline V gives CDR1 MNHNS, CDR2 SASEGT. V was cut by 1 base and J by 2 bases, with 12 bases left in between. The CDR3 DNA reads as TGTGCCAGCAGTGAAGGTCCCGGACACCCCTATAATTCACCCCTCCACTTT. Its protein product is CASSEGPGHPYNSPLHF.

This clone was picked up a small number of times. This chain links TRBV7-2 with TRBJ2-2, with 7 bases lining up with TRBD1. Germline lookup yields CDR1 SGHTA and CDR2 FQGNSA. With 0 bases clipped from V and 7 bases from J, the junction kept 5 bases outside the gene matches. This CDR3 region has 15 residues. As DNA, the CDR3 is TGTGCCAGCAGCTTAGCAGGGGGCATCGGCGGGGAGCTGTTTTTT. Amino acid sequence: CASSLAGGIGGELFF. The variable domain in full, completed from reference TRBV7-2 and TRBJ2-2, reads GAGVSQSPSNKVTEKGKDVELRCDPISGHTALYWYRQSLGQGLEFLIYFQGNSAPDKSGLPSDRFSAERTGGSVSTLTIQRTQQEDSAVYLCASSLAGGIGGELFFGEGSRLTVL.

The genes are TRBV5-1 and TRBJ1-5, with D unclear. This CDR3 region has 15 residues. Trimming stripped 7 bases from V and 4 bases from J, with 18 bases between. Germline V CDR1 and CDR2: SGHRS, YFSETQ. The CDR3 loop reads CASGFGFERNQPQHF. As DNA, the CDR3 is TGCGCCAGCGGATTCGGGTTCGAGAGAAATCAGCCCCAGCATTTT.

CDR3 in DNA: TGTGCCAGCAGCGTAGGGCAGGCCGGAAACACCATATATTTT. Its protein product is CASSVGQAGNTIYF. The chain joins TRBV9 to TRBJ1-3; D is undetermined. Deletions cut 0 bases from V and 4 bases from J, with 8 bases between. There are 14 residues in the CDR3. Per the germline V gene, CDR1 is SGDLS and CDR2 is YYNGEE.

The genes are TRBV3-1 (or the pseudogene TRBV3-2) and TRBJ2-5, with 9 bases fitting TRBD1. Germline CDR1 is LGHDT and CDR2 is YNNKEL (reference sequence). J was trimmed by 3 bases and V by 0 bases; bases with no gene match: 11. The CDR3 length is 18 residues. For the CDR3, the DNA is TGTGCCAGCAGCCAAGACGGCAGGACAGGGGAGGTCAAAGAGACCCAGTACTTC. Protein sequence: CASSQDGRTGEVKETQYF.

The chain carries TRBV12-3 or TRBV12-4 and TRBJ2-4, with D maybe TRBD2 (5 bases). Trimming removed 3 bases from V and 16 bases from J, with 16 bases in between. The CDR3 loop spans 12 amino acids. The CDR3 bases are TGTGCCAGCAGTTTCGAGGGAATCGGGCAATACTTC. Its translation: CASSFEGIGQYF.

The count of this clone is one. The chain has TRBV3-1 (or the pseudogene TRBV3-2) and TRBJ2-1, with 7 bases lining up with TRBD1. Germline V CDR1 and CDR2: LGHDT, YNNKEL (reference sequence). The CDR3 loop spans 13 amino acids. J was trimmed by 9 bases and V by 6 bases; bases with no gene match: 8. DNA for the CDR3: TGTGCCAGCAGACTGTCAGGGGGTACTGAGCAGTTCTTC. Translation: CASRLSGGTEQFF.

The chain has TRBV4-3 and TRBJ2-1; TRBD2 aligns across 9 bases. Trimming at V came to 2 bases and at J to 8 bases, leaving 13 bases not matched to a gene. The CDR3 runs 17 residues. Germline V CDR1 and CDR2: LGHNA, YSLEER. DNA of the CDR3: TGCGCCAGCAGCCAATCCTCTTGGGGCGGGGGGGCAGATGAGCAGTTCTTC. Encoded protein: CASSQSSWGGGADEQFF.